This T cell receptor beta chain was sequenced during a study of CD8+ T cells in alopecia areata. This clone has more than one count but fewer than ten. Following extraction, RNA underwent reverse transcription to cDNA, which served as the sequencing template. Data came from immunoSEQ multiplex PCR; TCRdb stores just in-frame clones and leaves some out. In the table there are 200,000 to 250,000 clones, 67% of which are singletons. The CDR3 length is 15 residues. Germline values: CDR1 SGHTA, CDR2 FQGNSA. Trimming stripped 0 bases from V and 2 bases from J, with 11 bases between. The receptor's source is a human donor with alopecia areata. The V gene is TRBV7-2, the J gene TRBJ2-7; D gene unclear. The specimen was CD4+ T cells sorted from blood, collected at week 0. The CDR3 reads CASSLAGVRAYEQYF. The CDR3, as DNA: TGTGCCAGCAGCTTAGCCGGCGTAAGGGCCTACGAGCAGTACTTC.